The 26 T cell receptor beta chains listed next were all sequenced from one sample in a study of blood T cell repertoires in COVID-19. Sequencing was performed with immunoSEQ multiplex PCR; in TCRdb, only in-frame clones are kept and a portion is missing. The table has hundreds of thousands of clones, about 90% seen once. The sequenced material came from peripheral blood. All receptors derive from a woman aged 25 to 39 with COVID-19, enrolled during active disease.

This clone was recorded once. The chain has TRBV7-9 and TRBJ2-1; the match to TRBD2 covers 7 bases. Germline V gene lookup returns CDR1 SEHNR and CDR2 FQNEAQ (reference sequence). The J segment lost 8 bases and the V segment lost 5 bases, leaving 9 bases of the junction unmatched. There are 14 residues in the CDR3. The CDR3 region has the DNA TGTGCCAGCAGCCCACGGACTAGTTTTCATGAGCAGTTCTTC. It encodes CASSPRTSFHEQFF.

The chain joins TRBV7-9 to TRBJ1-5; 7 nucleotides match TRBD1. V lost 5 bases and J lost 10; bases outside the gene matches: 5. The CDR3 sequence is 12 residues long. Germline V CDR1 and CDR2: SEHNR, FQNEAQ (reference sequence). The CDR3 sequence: CASSDGTAPQHF. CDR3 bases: TGTGCCAGCAGCGACGGGACAGCTCCCCAGCATTTT.

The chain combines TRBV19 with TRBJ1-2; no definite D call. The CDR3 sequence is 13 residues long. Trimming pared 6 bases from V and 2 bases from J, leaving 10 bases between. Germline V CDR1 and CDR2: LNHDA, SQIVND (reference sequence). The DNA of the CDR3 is TGTGCCAGTAGCCCGGGGAGGAACTATGGCTACACCTTC. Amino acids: CASSPGRNYGYTF.

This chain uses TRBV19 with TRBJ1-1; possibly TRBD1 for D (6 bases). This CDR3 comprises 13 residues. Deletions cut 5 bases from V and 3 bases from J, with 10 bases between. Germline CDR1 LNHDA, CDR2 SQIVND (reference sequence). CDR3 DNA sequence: TGTGCCAGTAGTGTACAGGGTCACACTGAAGCTTTCTTT. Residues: CASSVQGHTEAFF.

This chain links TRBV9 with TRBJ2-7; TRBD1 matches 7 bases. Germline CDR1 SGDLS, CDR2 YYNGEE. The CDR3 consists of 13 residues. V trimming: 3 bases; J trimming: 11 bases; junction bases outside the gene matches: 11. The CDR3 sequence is CASSAPGQSVEYF. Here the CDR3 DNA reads TGTGCCAGCAGCGCACCGGGACAGTCAGTCGAGTACTTC.

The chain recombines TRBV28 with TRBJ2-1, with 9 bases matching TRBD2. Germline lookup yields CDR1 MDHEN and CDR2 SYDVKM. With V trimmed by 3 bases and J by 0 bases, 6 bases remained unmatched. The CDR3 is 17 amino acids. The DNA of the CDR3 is TGTGCCAGCAGTTTCCCAAGCGGGGGGAGCTCCTACAATGAGCAGTTCTTC. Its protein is CASSFPSGGSSYNEQFF.

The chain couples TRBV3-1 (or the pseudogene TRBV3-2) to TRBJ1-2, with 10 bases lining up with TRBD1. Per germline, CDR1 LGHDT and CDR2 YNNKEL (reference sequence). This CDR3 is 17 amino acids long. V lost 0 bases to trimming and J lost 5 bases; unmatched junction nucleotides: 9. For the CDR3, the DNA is TGTGCCAGCAGCCAAGATCGACAGGGGGCAGGGGCTTATGGCTACACCTTC. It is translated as CASSQDRQGAGAYGYTF.

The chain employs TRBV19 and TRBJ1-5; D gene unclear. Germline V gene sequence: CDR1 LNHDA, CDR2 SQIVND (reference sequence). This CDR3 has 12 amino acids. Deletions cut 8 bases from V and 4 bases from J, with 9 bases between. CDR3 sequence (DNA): TGTGCCAGTGTCTCGGGGAATCAGCCCCAGCATTTT. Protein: CASVSGNQPQHF.

The CDR3 coding sequence is TGTGCCAGTAATATGGGAACAGGGTTCGAGCGACCCCAGCATTTT. Translating gives CASNMGTGFERPQHF. The gene calls are TRBV19 and TRBJ1-5; the D gene is possibly TRBD1 (6 bases). Trimming shortened V by 7 bases and J by 10 bases, and 23 bases separated the two germline ends. The germline CDR1 and CDR2 sequences are LNHDA and SQIVND (reference sequence). The CDR3 runs 15 residues.

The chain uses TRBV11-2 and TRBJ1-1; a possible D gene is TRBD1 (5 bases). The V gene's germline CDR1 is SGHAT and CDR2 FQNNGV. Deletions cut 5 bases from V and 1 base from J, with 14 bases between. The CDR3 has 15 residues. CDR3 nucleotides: TGTGCCAGCAGCCGAGGACGGGGGACGAACACTGAAGCTTTCTTT. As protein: CASSRGRGTNTEAFF.

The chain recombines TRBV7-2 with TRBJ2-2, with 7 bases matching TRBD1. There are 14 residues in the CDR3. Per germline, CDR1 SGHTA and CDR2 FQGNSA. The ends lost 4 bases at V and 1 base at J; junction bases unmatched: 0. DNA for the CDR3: TGTGCCAGCAGCTGGGACAGGAACACCGGGGAGCTGTTTTTT. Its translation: CASSWDRNTGELFF.

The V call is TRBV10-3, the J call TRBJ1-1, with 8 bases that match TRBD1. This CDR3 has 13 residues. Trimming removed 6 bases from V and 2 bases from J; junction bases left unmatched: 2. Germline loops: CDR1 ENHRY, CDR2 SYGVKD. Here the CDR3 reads CAIRGQVNTEAFF. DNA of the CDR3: TGTGCCATCAGGGGACAGGTTAACACTGAAGCTTTCTTT.

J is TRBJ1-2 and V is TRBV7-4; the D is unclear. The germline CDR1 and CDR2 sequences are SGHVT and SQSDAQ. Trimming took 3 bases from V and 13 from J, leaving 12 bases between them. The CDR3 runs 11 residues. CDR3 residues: CASSFPLESTF. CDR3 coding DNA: TGTGCCAGCAGCTTTCCTCTCGAGTCCACCTTC.

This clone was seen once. In DNA form, the CDR3 reads TGTGCCAGCAGCCGATCCGATCAAGAGAGGCTTCCCACAGATACGCAGTATTTT. Its protein is CASSRSDQERLPTDTQYF. This chain joins TRBV9 and TRBJ2-3; D gene unclear. Germline CDR1 reads SGDLS; CDR2 reads YYNGEE. The CDR3 loop spans 18 amino acids. V was shortened by 4 bases and J by 2 bases, with 23 bases between the two germline ends.

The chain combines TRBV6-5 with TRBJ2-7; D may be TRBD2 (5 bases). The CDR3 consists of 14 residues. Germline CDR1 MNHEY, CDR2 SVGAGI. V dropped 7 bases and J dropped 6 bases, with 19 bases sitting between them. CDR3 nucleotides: TGTGCCAGCATCGTAGGTCCGGGGTCCGGCGAGCAGTACTTC. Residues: CASIVGPGSGEQYF.

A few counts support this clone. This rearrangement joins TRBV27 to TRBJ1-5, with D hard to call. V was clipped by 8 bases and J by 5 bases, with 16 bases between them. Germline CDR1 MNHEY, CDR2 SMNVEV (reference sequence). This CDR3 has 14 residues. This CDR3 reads CASGLQYSDQPQHF. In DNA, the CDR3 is TGTGCCAGCGGACTACAGTACAGCGATCAGCCCCAGCATTTT.

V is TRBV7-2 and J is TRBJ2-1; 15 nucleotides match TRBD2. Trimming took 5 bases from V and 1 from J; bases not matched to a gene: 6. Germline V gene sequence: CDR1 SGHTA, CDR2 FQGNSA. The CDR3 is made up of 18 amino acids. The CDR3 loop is CASSPGLAGGPSYNEQFF. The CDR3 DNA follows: TGTGCCAGCAGCCCCGGACTAGCGGGGGGGCCATCCTACAATGAGCAGTTCTTC. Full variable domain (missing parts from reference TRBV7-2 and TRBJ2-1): GAGVSQSPSNKVTEKGKDVELRCDPISGHTALYWYRQSLGQGLEFLIYFQGNSAPDKSGLPSDRFSAERTGGSVSTLTIQRTQQEDSAVYLCASSPGLAGGPSYNEQFFGPGTRLTVL.

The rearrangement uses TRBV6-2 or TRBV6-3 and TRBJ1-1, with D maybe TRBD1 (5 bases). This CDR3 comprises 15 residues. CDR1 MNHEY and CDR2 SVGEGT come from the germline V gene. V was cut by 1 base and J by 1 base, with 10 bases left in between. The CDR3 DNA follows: TGTGCCAGCAGTTACTACTGGGGCTGGAACACTGAAGCTTTCTTT. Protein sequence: CASSYYWGWNTEAFF.

The CDR3, as DNA: TGTGCCAGCAGTTTACTGGACAACTCCTACGAGCAGTACTTC. Translation gives CASSLLDNSYEQYF. The chain has TRBV28 and TRBJ2-7; D is perhaps TRBD1 (5 bases). Germline CDR1 and CDR2: MDHEN and SYDVKM. The V and J ends lost 2 bases and 0 bases respectively, with 8 bases between them. This CDR3 has 14 residues.

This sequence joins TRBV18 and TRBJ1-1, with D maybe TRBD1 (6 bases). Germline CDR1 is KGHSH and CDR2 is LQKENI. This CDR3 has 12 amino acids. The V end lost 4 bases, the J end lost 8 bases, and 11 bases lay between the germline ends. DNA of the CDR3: TGTGCCAGCTCACGAGGGACACCGGAAGCTTTCTTT. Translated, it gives CASSRGTPEAFF.

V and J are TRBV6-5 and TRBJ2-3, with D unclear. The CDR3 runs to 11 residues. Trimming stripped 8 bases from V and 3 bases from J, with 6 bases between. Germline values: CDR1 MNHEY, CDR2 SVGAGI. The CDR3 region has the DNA TGTGCCAGCCTAAAAACAGATACGCAGTATTTT. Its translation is CASLKTDTQYF.

CDR3 sequence (DNA): TGTGCCAGTAGTATTTCCTTTACAGGGTTTGGAGAAGCTTTCTTT. It yields the protein CASSISFTGFGEAFF. The chain employs TRBV19 and TRBJ1-1; tentatively, D is TRBD1 (6 bases). V was shortened by 3 bases and J by 8 bases, with 19 bases between the two germline ends. This CDR3 comprises 15 residues. The germline V gene encodes CDR1 LNHDA and CDR2 SQIVND (reference sequence).

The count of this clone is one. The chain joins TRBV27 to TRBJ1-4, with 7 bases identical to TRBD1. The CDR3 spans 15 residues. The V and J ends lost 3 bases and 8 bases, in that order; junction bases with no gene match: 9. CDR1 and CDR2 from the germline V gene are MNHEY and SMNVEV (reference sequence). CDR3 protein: CASSLTGLIREKLFF. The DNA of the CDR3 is TGTGCCAGCAGTTTGACAGGGTTAATAAGGGAAAAACTGTTTTTT.

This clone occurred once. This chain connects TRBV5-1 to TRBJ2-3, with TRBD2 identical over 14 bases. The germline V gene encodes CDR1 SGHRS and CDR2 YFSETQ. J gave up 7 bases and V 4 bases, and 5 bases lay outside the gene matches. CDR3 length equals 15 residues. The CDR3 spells CASSPGTSGGNTQYF. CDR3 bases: TGCGCCAGCAGCCCCGGGACTAGCGGGGGTAATACGCAGTATTTT.

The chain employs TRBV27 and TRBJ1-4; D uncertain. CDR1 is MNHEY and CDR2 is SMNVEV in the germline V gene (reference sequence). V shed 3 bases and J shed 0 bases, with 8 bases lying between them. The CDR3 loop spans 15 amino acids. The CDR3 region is CASSFTSSTNEKLFF. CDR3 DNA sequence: TGTGCCAGCAGTTTCACCAGTTCAACTAATGAAAAACTGTTTTTT.

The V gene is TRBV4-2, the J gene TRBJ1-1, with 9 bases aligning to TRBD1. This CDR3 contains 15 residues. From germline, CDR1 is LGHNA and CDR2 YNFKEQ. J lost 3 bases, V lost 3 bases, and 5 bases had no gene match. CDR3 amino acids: CASSQGDREYTEAFF. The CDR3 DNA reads TGTGCCAGCAGCCAGGGGGACAGGGAGTACACTGAAGCTTTCTTT.